This TCR beta chain is from a study of shared clonotypes between healthy human individuals (dated by TCRdb to about 2020). A note on the overall study: Three men and two women, aged 18 to 49 years, made up the cohort. To estimate repertoire size and how much clonotypes are shared between individuals, the study performed deep sequencing of blood TCR repertoires from a few healthy adults. Between about 0.8 and 9 billion PBMCs per donor were obtained by leukapheresis. Libraries were prepared and TCR repertoires were sequenced by different laboratories using diverse techniques, in order to increase sequencing depth and limit assay-specific biases. For each donor, CD4 naive and CD4 memory were each run on three plates, CD8 naive on two plates, and CD8 memory on one plate. The full study reports these points: Because the study included a small number of donors, the genetic and exposure-history diversity represented was limited. Larger estimated clonotype richness was generally found for naive subsets than for memory subsets. Sharing across a handful of donors was observed for about 5% of naive CD4, over 3% of naive CD8, 2.3% of memory CD4, and roughly 0.43% of memory CD8 clonotypes. Pairwise subsampling led to the expectation that sequencing depth would affect the degree of clonotype sharing among donors. Compared with non-shared clonotypes, clonotypes shared by all four sorted-subset donors had higher generation probabilities. Even with the large sequencing depth, rarefaction of the sorted-subset datasets indicated that sequencing was incomplete. Sampling was restricted to blood, and TCR repertoires in tissue are likely to differ from TCR repertoires in blood.

In the case of this clone: Its antigen is still unknown. No clone much larger than this one lies a single base away; base qualities are absent.

Using the deep immunoSEQ assay, TCR CDR3 regions were amplified from genomic DNA by multiplex PCR. Extracted genomic DNA from each cell subset was spread evenly across all wells of several immunoSEQ 96-well plates, with each plate serving as a replicate. Each replicate PCR for sorted subsets received around 200 ng genomic DNA, equal to some 32,000 T cell genomes. Purified libraries were quantified with a Qubit 3.0 fluorometer, sized on a Bioanalyzer 2100, and re-quantified with the KAPA Library Quantification kit. A separate single-read 150-cycle Illumina NextSeq 550 flow cell was used to sequence each immunoSEQ 96-well plate. Per the original workflow: The immunoSEQ output contained only junctional sequences without quality scores, so filtering could not match that applied to full-length reads. Sequences were annotated with PyIR, a Python wrapper for IgBLAST v1.9, and V/J genes and CDR3 were assigned using IMGT germline references. Reads were filtered out if the reads had weak V/J assignments (E-value above 1e-6), no CDR3, stop codons, out-of-frame junctions, or ambiguous translated residues. V3J clonotypes were defined as sequences sharing an identical inferred V gene, J gene, and CDR3 amino acid sequence. Percentage overlap between repertoires was computed as shared unique clonotypes divided by the size of the smaller repertoire. Repertoire richness was assessed with RTK rarefaction, the Chao1 estimator, and Recon v2.1 estimates of unobserved clonotypes. OLGA was used to compute generation probabilities for all TCRbeta clonotypes that the gDNA method yielded from a few donors. TCRdb took over this immuneACCESS table, retaining in-frame rearrangements with V and J assigned. Such tables are incomplete; in checked studies, under half of the missing clones stem from an unresolved V gene, and the remainder is unexplained. V, J and clone size are those of that table, while D and trimming were read from the DNA. The sample table shows roughly 1,600,000 clones, and less than 99% are seen once. The top ten hold about 0.4% of the sample.

The donors were healthy, HIV-negative adults who had no recently reported acute infections or vaccinations. All donors were Caucasian adults living in Nashville, Tennessee, USA. CD4+ T cells were enriched through magnetic negative selection, after which naive cells were positively selected on CD45RA and the remaining negative fraction served as the memory subset. After blood collection by leukapheresis, PBMCs were isolated using Ficoll-Histopaque density gradient centrifugation and then cryopreserved in the vapor phase of liquid nitrogen. Analytical flow cytometry was used to check the purity and quantity of every magnetically sorted T cell population. From each sorted fraction, genomic DNA was isolated and quantified by UV absorbance on a Nanodrop 2000c. As encoded in the germline V gene (reference sequence), CDR1 is LNHDA while CDR2 is SQIVND. Measured from the cysteine to the phenylalanine, the CDR3 is 14 residues long. The only DNA kept is the CDR3, 42 bases in frame from the first base. For this chain, trimming is 7 bases at the V end and 4 bases at the J end, and the number of junction bases without a gene match is 7.

The chain uses TRBV19 and TRBJ2-3, and 8 junctional nucleotides match TRBD2. The sample comprised naive CD4+ T cells sorted from blood. Read against the paper, the sample's cell subset or site label means: CD45RA+ positively selected. The sequence was obtained from a man between 25 and 39 years old in good health. At the DNA level, the sequence is TGTGCCAGTAAGAAGCGGGAGTTGGCAGATACGCAGTATTTT. Translation gives CASKKRELADTQYF.